This T cell receptor (beta chain) was sequenced for a study of blood T cell repertoires in COVID-19 (dated by TCRdb to between 2020 and 2021). General notes on the study: Samples from collaborators originated in the United States, Italy and Spain and spanned both the acute and convalescent phases of COVID-19. The material from the prospective study consisted of cDNA or gDNA derived from T cells, B-cell-depleted T cells, or PBMCs. Where HLA class I and class II types were available, the types were taken from metadata supplied by the sample provider, not from assay-based typing. The sample metadata nearly always contained a de-identified subject ID, COVID-19 status, age in years and sex. Subjects who had been exposed to COVID-19, were actively infected with it, or had recovered from it provided the deeply sampled blood TCRbeta repertoires that made up the dataset. The repertoires were released in a freely available public database meant as a resource for research on the immune response to SARS-CoV-2. Samples came from the ongoing ImmuneRACE study (first 160 participants) plus 1,254 subjects from 6 global collaborators. Results and caveats for the whole study, not just this receptor: Clinical and demographic metadata were provided uncurated, with the amount varying by source and participant.

CDR1 and CDR2 are drawn from the germline V gene: SGHRS, YFSETQ. The germline ends are 8 bases apart after V is trimmed by 0 bases and J by 5 bases. There are 13 amino acids in the CDR3, from cysteine to phenylalanine inclusive. Only the CDR3 DNA is retained, 39 bases long and in frame from the first base. Enrolling through a virtual design, the prospective study's participants ranged in age from roughly 18 to 90 years and lived across roughly 24 United States geographic areas. To assign participants to cohorts, the prospective study relied on clinical history that participants themselves reported in a screening survey and a study questionnaire. ImmuneRACE Cohort 3 recovered participants were defined by two consecutive negative NP/OP PCR tests, healthcare professional clearance, or symptom resolution. In the prospective study, whole blood, serum and a nasopharyngeal or oropharyngeal swab were collected from each participant by mobile phlebotomists. Participants in the prospective study had the option to provide additional blood draws and questionnaires over a 2-month period. Before DNA extraction, blood samples from the prospective study were shipped at room temperature or frozen.

Remarks on this clone: Its binding antigen is unknown. No quality values exist for individual bases; no much larger clone is one base distant.

The immunoSEQ Assay, a bias-controlled multiplex PCR, was used to amplify TCRbeta CDR3 regions from genomic DNA. As for how the authors treated the data: The number of nucleated cells in each sample was estimated from the amplification of reference gene primers within the assay. Sequence reads were collapsed and filtered to measure the absolute abundance of every unique TCRbeta CDR3 rearrangement. For each sample, productive Simpson clonality was calculated by taking the square root of Simpson's diversity index across productive rearrangements. Sourced from immuneACCESS, this table was stored by TCRdb with only in-frame sequences that have V and J called. A share of the clones is absent; for the studies checked, an unresolved V gene accounts for under half, and the remainder has no known explanation. V, J and clone size reflect that table, while D and trimming were determined from the DNA. This sample gives approximately 300,000 clones in total; under 90% of them show up just once. The ten top clones hold about 10% of the sample.

The rearrangement combines TRBV5-1 with TRBJ1-2; the D gene cannot be resolved reliably. This sequence originates from a woman between 18 and 29 years old who had recovered from COVID-19. The sample taken for sequencing was PBMCs or T cells enriched from blood (not recorded which). The CDR3 in this case is CASSLEAGYGYTF. The nucleotide sequence is TGCGCCAGCAGCTTGGAGGCAGGATATGGCTACACCTTC. The CDR3, completed at both ends by the reference TRBV5-1 and TRBJ1-2 genes, gives the full variable domain KAGVTQTPRYLIKTRGQQVTLSCSPISGHRSVSWYQQTPGQGLQFLFEYFSETQRNKGNFPGRFSGRQFSNSRSEMNVSTLELGDSALYLCASSLEAGYGYTFGSGTRLTVV.